The clone carrying this T cell receptor (beta chain) came up many times. Primers used for first-strand cDNA, a TRAV- and TRBV-specific set, covered both alpha and beta chains. A roughly 22-cycle PCR with a constant-region primer and V-primer adapter amplified TCRs. TCRdb used MiXCR to reprocess the reads, holding one entry per CDR3 protein. Seen here are around 83,000 distinct CDR3 sequences, approximately 20% observed once, and the top ten hold around 6.1%. Time point: before trial treatment. The sample comes from a study of low-dose radiotherapy and immunotherapy resistance in tumors. This TCR was sampled from a male donor with prostate cancer. This material consisted of PBMCs, taken before treatment.

This CDR3 reads CATSPGREQFF. The CDR3, as DNA: TGTGCCACATCTCCGGGGCGTGAGCAGTTCTTC. The genes are TRBV12-3 or TRBV12-4 and TRBJ2-1; D tentatively reads TRBD1 or TRBD2 (5 bases each). The ends were cut back, 10 bases at V and 9 bases at J, with 13 bases in the middle. The CDR3 spans 11 residues.